The 2 T cell receptor beta chains presented below share a single source sample, sequenced in a study of spatial heterogeneity in lung cancer. For these receptors, no antigen is known. TCRdb itself ran the 5' RACE reads through MiXCR, one entry per CDR3 protein. The repertoire holds approximately 7,600 distinct CDR3 sequences, 11% to 15% seen once, with 9% in the top ten. The time point was: sample taken at primary tumor resection. Study-wide findings and caveats: Counts of expanded alpha and beta TCRs within tumors tracked the tumor nonsynonymous mutation count.

The material sequenced was lung tumor tissue, taken at surgery. Every receptor here comes from a female donor with early-stage non-small cell lung cancer.

The chain links TRBV6-2 or TRBV6-3 to TRBJ1-6; 8 bases line up with TRBD1. Unmatched junction bases numbered 10, after V lost 2 bases and J lost 7 bases. Germline lookup yields CDR1 MNHEY and CDR2 SVGEGT. This CDR3 is 17 amino acids long. CDR3 region: CASSYRLSGGWNSPLHF. The DNA of the CDR3 is TGTGCCAGCAGTTACCGGTTGTCAGGGGGCTGGAATTCACCCCTCCACTTT.

Relative to its sample, this clonotype is medium-sized. The V gene is TRBV5-4, the J gene TRBJ1-1; 7 nucleotides agree with TRBD1. Per germline, CDR1 SGHNT and CDR2 YYREEE (reference sequence). Trimming cost V 4 bases and J 11 bases; bases outside gene matches: 8. The CDR3 consists of 12 residues. Written as DNA, the CDR3 is TGTGCCAGCAGCCCCGAGGGGGCATCGGCTTTCTTT. Translated: CASSPEGASAFF.